This T cell receptor (beta chain) is from a study of T cells in Graves' hyperthyroidism and ophthalmopathy. The CDR3 contains 13 residues. The V gene's germline CDR1 is LNHDA and CDR2 SQIVND (reference sequence). Turning to this clonotype: Its target is not known. A read error may explain this, as a much larger clone is one base away.

Exclusion of patients followed from uncontrolled infection, other autoimmune disease, pregnancy or lactation. For the diagnoses, clinical symptoms, serum thyroxine and TRAb, thyroid ultrasound and orbital computed tomography were used. 10 ml fresh peripheral blood yielded the PBMCs. RNA transcripts served as the template for amplifying TCR beta CDR3 regions. With the HTBI primer set, the TCR CDR3 went through a first round of RT-PCR. One entry per CDR3 protein results from TCRdb running MiXCR on the multiplex PCR reads. The table has around 700,000 distinct CDR3 sequences, 30% to 40% seen once. Overall study findings and caveats: Using 13 V-J features, a model discriminated ophthalmopathy from stable hyperthyroidism.

This clonotype was obtained from a woman aged 40-49 years with Graves' hyperthyroidism. The chain is built from TRBV19 and TRBJ2-2; D is uncertain. Material for sequencing was blood. The CDR3 bases are TGTGCCGGTAGTATAGTGGAGTCGGCCGAGCTGTTTTTT. This encodes CAGSIVESAELFF.